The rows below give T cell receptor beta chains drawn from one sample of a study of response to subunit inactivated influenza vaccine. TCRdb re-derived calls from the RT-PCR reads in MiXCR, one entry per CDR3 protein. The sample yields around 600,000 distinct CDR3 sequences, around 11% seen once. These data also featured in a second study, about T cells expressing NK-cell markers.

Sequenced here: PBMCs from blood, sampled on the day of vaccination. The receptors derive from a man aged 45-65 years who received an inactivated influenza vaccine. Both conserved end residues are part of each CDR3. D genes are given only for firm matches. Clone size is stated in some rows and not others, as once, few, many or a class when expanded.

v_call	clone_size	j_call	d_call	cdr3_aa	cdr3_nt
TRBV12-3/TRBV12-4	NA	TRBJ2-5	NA	CASSSIPQETQYF	TGTGCCAGCAGTTCCATTCCCCAAGAGACCCAGTACTTC
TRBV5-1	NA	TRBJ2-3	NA	CASSVQTLSTDTQYF	TGCGCCAGCAGCGTTCAGACCCTAAGCACAGATACGCAGTATTTT
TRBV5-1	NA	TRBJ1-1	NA	CASSNQRPGTEAFF	TGCGCCAGCAGCAATCAGAGGCCCGGCACTGAAGCTTTCTTT
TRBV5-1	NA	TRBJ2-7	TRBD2	CASSLVGTSGGTVHEQYF	TGCGCCAGCAGCTTGGTTGGGACTAGCGGGGGAACAGTCCACGAGCAGTACTTC
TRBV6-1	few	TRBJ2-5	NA	CASSPGVGVAWAQYF	TGTGCCAGCAGTCCCGGCGTGGGGGTAGCATGGGCCCAGTACTTC
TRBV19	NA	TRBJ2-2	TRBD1	CASSKIGTGVFSNTGELFF	TGTGCCAGTAGTAAAATAGGGACAGGAGTGTTTTCGAACACCGGGGAGCTGTTTTTT
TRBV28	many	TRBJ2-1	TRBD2	CASSFSLGRAVSYNEQFF	TGTGCCAGCAGTTTCTCGCTCGGGAGGGCCGTCTCCTACAATGAGCAGTTCTTC
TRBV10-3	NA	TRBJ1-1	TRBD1	CAISTDRANTEAFF	TGTGCCATCAGTACCGACAGGGCGAACACTGAAGCTTTCTTT
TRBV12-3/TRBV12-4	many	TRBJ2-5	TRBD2	CASSQRTSGYQETQYF	TGTGCCAGCAGCCAACGGACTAGCGGGTACCAAGAGACCCAGTACTTC
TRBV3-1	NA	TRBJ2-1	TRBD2	CASRHGLAGIGRSYNEQFF	TGTGCCAGCAGACACGGACTAGCGGGGATAGGCAGATCCTACAATGAGCAGTTCTTC
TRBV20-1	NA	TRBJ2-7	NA	CSARDGMGAYEQYF	TGCAGTGCTAGAGATGGGATGGGAGCCTACGAGCAGTACTTC
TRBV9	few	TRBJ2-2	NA	CASSVYESGELFF	TGTGCCAGCAGCGTATATGAGTCCGGGGAGCTGTTTTTT
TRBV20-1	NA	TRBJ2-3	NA	CSARVLDNLITDTQYF	TGCAGTGCTAGAGTACTAGATAACCTCATAACAGATACGCAGTATTTT
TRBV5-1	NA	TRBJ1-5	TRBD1	CASSQRTGDQPQHF	TGCGCCAGCAGCCAGCGGACAGGGGATCAGCCCCAGCATTTT
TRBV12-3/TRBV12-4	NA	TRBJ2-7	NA	CASSSGTLIYEQYF	TGTGCCAGCAGTTCCGGGACTTTAATCTACGAGCAGTACTTC
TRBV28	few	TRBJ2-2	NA	CASSSRLVGTGELFF	TGTGCCAGCAGTTCGCGACTAGTGGGAACCGGGGAGCTGTTTTTT
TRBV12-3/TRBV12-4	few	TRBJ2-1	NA	CASSSWAGSSYNEQFF	TGTGCCAGCAGTTCTTGGGCGGGGAGCTCCTACAATGAGCAGTTCTTC
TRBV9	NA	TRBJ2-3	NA	CASSPGGGVPDTQYF	TGTGCCAGCAGCCCTGGAGGGGGGGTGCCAGATACGCAGTATTTT
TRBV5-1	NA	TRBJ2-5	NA	CASSLQGRGGETQYF	TGCGCCAGCAGCTTGCAAGGCAGGGGGGGAGAGACCCAGTACTTC
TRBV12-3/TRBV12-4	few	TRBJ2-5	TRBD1	CASSKNWGQVWKTQYF	TGTGCCAGCAGCAAAAATTGGGGACAGGTCTGGAAGACCCAGTACTTC
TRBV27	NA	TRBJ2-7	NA	CASSNSAGAHNEQYF	TGTGCCAGCAGCAACTCGGCCGGGGCCCACAACGAGCAGTACTTC
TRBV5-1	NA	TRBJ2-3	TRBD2	CASRPILLREDITDTQYF	TGCGCCAGCAGACCTATCCTCTTGCGGGAGGACATCACAGATACGCAGTATTTT
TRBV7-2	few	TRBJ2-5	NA	CASSQMLGAGETQYF	TGTGCCAGCAGCCAAATGCTGGGAGCTGGGGAGACCCAGTACTTC
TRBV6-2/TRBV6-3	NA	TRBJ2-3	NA	CASSYLQYTDTQYF	TGTGCCAGCAGTTACCTGCAGTACACAGATACGCAGTATTTT
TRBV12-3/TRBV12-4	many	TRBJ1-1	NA	CASRLMNTEAFF	TGTGCCAGCAGGTTAATGAACACTGAAGCTTTCTTT
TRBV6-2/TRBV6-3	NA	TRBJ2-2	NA	CASNGLITGELFF	TGTGCCAGCAACGGACTTATCACCGGGGAGCTGTTTTTT
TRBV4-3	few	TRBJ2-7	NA	CASSQEQGPFYEQYF	TGCGCCAGCAGCCAAGAACAGGGTCCTTTCTACGAGCAGTACTTC
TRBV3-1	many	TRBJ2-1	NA	CASSHLRTNEQFF	TGTGCCAGCAGCCATTTACGTACCAATGAGCAGTTCTTC
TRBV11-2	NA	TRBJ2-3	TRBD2	CASSLEPPGRGGWQTDTQYF	TGTGCCAGCAGCTTAGAGCCCCCCGGACGGGGGGGATGGCAGACAGATACGCAGTATTTT
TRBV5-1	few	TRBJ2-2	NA	CASSLTDLPGELFF	TGCGCCAGCAGCTTGACGGACCTTCCCGGGGAGCTGTTTTTT
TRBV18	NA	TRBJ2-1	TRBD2	CASSRGTSGRSMNEQFF	TGTGCCAGCTCACGCGGGACTAGCGGGAGATCGATGAATGAGCAGTTCTTC
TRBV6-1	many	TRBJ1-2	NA	CASGMRAGSVGYTF	TGTGCCTCGGGGATGAGGGCAGGGAGTGTTGGCTACACCTTC
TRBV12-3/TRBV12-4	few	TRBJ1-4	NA	CASTQGGKEKLFF	TGTGCCAGCACCCAAGGGGGGAAGGAAAAACTGTTTTTT
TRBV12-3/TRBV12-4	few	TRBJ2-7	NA	CASSPGPPREQYF	TGTGCCAGCAGTCCTGGGCCCCCCAGAGAGCAGTACTTC
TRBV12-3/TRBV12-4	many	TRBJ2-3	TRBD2	CASSLSGSDTQYF	TGTGCCAGCAGTCTTAGCGGGTCAGATACGCAGTATTTT
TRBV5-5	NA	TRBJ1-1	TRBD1	CASSLTGVMNTEAFF	TGTGCCAGCAGCTTGACAGGGGTGATGAACACTGAAGCTTTCTTT
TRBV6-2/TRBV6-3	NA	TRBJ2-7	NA	CASSPEFPRGEQYF	TGTGCCAGCAGCCCTGAATTTCCCCGAGGCGAGCAGTACTTC
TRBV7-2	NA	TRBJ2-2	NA	CASNRVSGTGELFF	TGTGCCAGTAACCGGGTTAGCGGCACCGGGGAGCTGTTTTTT
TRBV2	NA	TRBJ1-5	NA	CASSELGRPQHF	TGTGCCAGCAGCGAACTAGGGAGGCCCCAGCATTTT
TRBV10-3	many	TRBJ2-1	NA	CAIRAGGNSYNEQFF	TGTGCCATCAGAGCCGGTGGGAACTCCTACAATGAGCAGTTCTTC
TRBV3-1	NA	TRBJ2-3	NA	CASSQSGPDTQYF	TGTGCCAGCAGCCAATCGGGCCCAGATACGCAGTATTTT
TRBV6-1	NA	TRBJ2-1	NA	CASTRILAANEQFF	TGTGCCAGTACCCGGATTTTGGCCGCTAATGAGCAGTTCTTC
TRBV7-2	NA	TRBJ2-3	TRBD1	CASSLTITGETQYF	TGTGCCAGCAGCCTTACGATAACAGGGGAAACGCAGTATTTT
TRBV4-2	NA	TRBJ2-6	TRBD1	CASSVLLPGQGAQGANVLTF	TGTGCCAGCAGCGTCCTACTACCGGGACAGGGGGCGCAAGGGGCCAACGTCCTGACTTTC
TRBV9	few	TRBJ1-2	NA	CASSVDGRVDYGYTF	TGTGCCAGCAGCGTAGACGGCAGGGTTGACTATGGCTACACCTTC
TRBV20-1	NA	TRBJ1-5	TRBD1	CSARDQLGTGGVAQHF	TGCAGTGCTAGAGATCAGCTGGGGACAGGTGGAGTAGCCCAGCATTTT
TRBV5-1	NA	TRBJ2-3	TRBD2	CASSLSSGGRGDTQYF	TGCGCCAGCAGCTTGTCGTCGGGGGGTCGGGGAGATACGCAGTATTTT
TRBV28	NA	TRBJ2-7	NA	CASSLDSLNEQYF	TGTGCCAGCAGTTTAGACTCTTTGAACGAGCAGTACTTC
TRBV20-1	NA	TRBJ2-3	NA	CSAPVQGTDTQYF	TGCAGTGCTCCGGTGCAGGGCACAGATACGCAGTATTTT
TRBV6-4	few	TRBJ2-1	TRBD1	CASSDSFRDRNNEQFF	TGTGCCAGCAGTGACTCATTCCGGGACAGGAACAATGAGCAGTTCTTC
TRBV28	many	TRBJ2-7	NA	CASTTGYEQYF	TGTGCCAGCACCACCGGCTACGAGCAGTACTTC
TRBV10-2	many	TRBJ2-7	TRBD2	CASKWTSGGRFTYEQYF	TGCGCCAGCAAGTGGACTAGCGGGGGAAGATTTACCTACGAGCAGTACTTC
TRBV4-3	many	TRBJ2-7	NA	CASSQGLGYEQYF	TGCGCCAGCAGCCAGGGACTTGGCTACGAGCAGTACTTC
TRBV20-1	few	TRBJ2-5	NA	CSARKAGRPRETQYF	TGCAGTGCTAGGAAGGCCGGCAGACCCCGGGAGACCCAGTACTTC
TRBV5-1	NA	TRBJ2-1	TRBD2	CASSTGGTSSYNEQFF	TGCGCCAGCAGCACGGGGGGGACTAGCTCGTACAATGAGCAGTTCTTC
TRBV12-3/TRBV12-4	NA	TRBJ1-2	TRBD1	CASRHTGGNYGYTF	TGTGCCAGCAGGCATACAGGGGGCAACTATGGCTACACCTTC
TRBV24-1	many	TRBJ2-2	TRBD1	CATSDQGAHERTGELFF	TGTGCCACCAGTGATCAGGGGGCGCATGAGAGAACCGGGGAGCTGTTTTTT